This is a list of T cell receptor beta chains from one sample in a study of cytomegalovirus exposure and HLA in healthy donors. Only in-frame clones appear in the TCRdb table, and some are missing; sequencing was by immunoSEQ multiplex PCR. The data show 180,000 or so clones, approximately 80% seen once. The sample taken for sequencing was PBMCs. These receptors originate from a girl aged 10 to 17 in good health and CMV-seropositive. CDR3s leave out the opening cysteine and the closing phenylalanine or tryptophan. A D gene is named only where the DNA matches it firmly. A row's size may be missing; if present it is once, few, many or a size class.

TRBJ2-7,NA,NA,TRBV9,ASSVDPTERGYEQY
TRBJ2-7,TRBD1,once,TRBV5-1,ASSFGTGPSYEQY
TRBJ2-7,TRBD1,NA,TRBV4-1,ASSQGQGQGSYEQY
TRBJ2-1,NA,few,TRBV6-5,ASSGSWTRNNEQF
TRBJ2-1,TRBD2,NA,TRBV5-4,ASSTGLATYNEQF
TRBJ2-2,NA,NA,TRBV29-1,SAVRGMNTGELF
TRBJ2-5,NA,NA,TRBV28,ASSLSSGAETQY
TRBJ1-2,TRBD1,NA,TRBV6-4,ASSDSPNRGYGYT
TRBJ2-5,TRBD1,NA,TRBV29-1,SVFPDRGLGWETQY
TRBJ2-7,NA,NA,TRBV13,ASSPPSVHEQY
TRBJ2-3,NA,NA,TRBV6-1,ASSLWGRGTDTQY
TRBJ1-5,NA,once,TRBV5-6,ASSLGPQLFNQPQH
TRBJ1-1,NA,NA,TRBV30,AWSVRPRKNTEAF
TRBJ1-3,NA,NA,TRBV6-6,ASSYPPGKGNTIY
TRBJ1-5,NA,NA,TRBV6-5,ASSYSGRGSNQPQH
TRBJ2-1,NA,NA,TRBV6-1,ASTRDHNEQF
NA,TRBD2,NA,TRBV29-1,SVEGAGGPYEQY
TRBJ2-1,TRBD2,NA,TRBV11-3,ASSLDADTSGLYNEQF
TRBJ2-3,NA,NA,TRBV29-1,SVFTPTVDTQY
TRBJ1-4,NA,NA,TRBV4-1,ASSRPTGANEKLF
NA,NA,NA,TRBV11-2,ASSFSQIYEQY
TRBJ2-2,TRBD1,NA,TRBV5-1,ASNPGQGGTGELF
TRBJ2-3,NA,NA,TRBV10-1,ASSDPGNGTDTQY
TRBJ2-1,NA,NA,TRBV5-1,ASSLESGLSSYNEQF
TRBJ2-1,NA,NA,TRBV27,ASSLGRGYNEQF
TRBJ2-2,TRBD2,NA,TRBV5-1,ASSFGTSGRARTGELF
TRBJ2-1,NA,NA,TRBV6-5,ASRTRPTPYNEQF
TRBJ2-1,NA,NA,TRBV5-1,ASTGPGRSYNEQF
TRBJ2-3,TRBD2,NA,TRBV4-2,ASSLQRGDTDTQY
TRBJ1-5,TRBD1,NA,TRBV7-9,ASSRQGGNQPQH
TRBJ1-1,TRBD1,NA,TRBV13,ASGGAGTEAF
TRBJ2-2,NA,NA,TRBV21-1,ASSKVSGRATGELF
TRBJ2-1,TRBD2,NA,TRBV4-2,ASSQAALAGVLGNEQF
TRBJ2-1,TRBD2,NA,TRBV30,AWQTLAELYNEQF
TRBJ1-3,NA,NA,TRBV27,ASKNSRSGNTIY
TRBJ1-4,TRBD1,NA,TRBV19,ASSPGTGTSLF
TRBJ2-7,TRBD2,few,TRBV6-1,ASRREGLNEQY